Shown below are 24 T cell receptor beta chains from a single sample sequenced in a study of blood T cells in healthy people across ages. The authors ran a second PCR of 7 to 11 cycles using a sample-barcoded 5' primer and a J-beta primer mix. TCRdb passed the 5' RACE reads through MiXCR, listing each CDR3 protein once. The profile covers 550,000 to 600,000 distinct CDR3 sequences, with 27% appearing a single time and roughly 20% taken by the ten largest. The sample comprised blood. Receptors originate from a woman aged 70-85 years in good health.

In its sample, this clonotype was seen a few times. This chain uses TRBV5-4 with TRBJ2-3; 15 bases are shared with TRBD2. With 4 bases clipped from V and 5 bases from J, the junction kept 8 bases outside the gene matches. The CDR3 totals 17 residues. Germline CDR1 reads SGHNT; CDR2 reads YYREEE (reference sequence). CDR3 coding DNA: TGTGCCAGCAGCCCGCGGACTAGCGGGGGGGCGGGAGATACGCAGTATTTT. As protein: CASSPRTSGGAGDTQYF.

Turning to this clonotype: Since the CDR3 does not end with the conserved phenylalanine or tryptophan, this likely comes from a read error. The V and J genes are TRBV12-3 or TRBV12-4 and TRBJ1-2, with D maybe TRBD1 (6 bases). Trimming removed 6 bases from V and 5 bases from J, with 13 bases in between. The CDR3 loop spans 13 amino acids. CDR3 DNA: TGTGCCAGCAGACTTAACAGGGATTATGGCTACACCCTC. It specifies CASRLNRDYGYTL.

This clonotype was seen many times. CDR3 bases: TGCAGCACCCACCGCGTGACGAACTATGGCTACACCTTC. Protein product: CSTHRVTNYGYTF. This chain joins TRBV29-1 and TRBJ1-2, with D hard to call. The length of the CDR3 is 13 residues. Trimming left V 8 bases short and J 2 bases short, with 15 bases between. Germline loops: CDR1 SQVTM, CDR2 ANQGSEA.

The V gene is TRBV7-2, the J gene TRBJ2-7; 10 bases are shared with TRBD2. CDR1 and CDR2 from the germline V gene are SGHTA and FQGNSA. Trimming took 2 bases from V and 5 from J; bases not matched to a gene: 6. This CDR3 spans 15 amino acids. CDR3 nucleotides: TGTGCCAGCAGCTTACAGACTAGCGGGCACCACGAGCAGTACTTC. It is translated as CASSLQTSGHHEQYF. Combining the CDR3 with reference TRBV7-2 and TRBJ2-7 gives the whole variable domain GAGVSQSPSNKVTEKGKDVELRCDPISGHTALYWYRQSLGQGLEFLIYFQGNSAPDKSGLPSDRFSAERTGGSVSTLTIQRTQQEDSAVYLCASSLQTSGHHEQYFGPGTRLTVT.

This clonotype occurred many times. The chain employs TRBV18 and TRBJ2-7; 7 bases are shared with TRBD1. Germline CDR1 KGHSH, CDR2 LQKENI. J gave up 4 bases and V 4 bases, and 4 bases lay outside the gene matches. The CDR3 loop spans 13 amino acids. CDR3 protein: CASSQGQSYEQYF. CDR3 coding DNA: TGTGCCAGCTCACAGGGACAGAGTTACGAGCAGTACTTC.

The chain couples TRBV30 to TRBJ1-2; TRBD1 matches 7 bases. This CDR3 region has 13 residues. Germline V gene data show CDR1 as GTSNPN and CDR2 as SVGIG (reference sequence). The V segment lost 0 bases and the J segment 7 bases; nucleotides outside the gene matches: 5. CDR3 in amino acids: CAWSVSQGGGYTF. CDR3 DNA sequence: TGTGCCTGGAGTGTATCTCAGGGGGGTGGCTACACCTTC.

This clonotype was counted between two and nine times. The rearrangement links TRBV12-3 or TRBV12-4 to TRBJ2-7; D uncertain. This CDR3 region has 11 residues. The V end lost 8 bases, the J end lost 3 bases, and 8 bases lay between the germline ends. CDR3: CASGVGYEQYF. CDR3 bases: TGTGCCAGCGGGGTAGGCTACGAGCAGTACTTC.

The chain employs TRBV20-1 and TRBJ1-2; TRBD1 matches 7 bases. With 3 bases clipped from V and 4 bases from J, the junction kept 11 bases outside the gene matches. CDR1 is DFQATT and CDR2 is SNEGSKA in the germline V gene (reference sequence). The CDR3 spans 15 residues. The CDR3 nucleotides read TGCAGTGCTAGCCCACACAGGGGAGGAGGCTATGGCTACACCTTC. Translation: CSASPHRGGGYGYTF.

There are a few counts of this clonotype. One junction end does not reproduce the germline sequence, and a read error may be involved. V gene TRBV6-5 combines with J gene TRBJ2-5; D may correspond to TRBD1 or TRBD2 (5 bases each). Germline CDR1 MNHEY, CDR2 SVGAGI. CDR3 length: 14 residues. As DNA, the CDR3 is TGTACCAGCAGTTACTCGGGACCCCAGGGGACCCAGTACTTC. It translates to CTSSYSGPQGTQYF.

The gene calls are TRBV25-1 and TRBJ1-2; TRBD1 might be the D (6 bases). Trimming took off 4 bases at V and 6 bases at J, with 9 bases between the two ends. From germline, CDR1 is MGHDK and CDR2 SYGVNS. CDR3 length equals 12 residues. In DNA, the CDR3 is TGTGCCAGCAGTGGAAACAGGGATGGCTACACCTTC. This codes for CASSGNRDGYTF.

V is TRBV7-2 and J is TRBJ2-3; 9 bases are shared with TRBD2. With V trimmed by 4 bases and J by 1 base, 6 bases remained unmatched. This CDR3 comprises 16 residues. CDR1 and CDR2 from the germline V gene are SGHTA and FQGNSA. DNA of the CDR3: TGTGCCAGCAGCTCCGGTGTAGCGGGGGGCACAGATACGCAGTATTTT. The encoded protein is CASSSGVAGGTDTQYF. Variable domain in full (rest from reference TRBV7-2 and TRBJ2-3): GAGVSQSPSNKVTEKGKDVELRCDPISGHTALYWYRQSLGQGLEFLIYFQGNSAPDKSGLPSDRFSAERTGGSVSTLTIQRTQQEDSAVYLCASSSGVAGGTDTQYFGPGTRLTVL.

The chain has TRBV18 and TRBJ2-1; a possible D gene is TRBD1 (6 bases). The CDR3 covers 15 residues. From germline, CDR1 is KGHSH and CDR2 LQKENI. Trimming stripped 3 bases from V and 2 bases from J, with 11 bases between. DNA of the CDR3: TGTGCCAGCTCACCTCGAGGGACACCCTACAATGAGCAGTTCTTC. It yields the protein CASSPRGTPYNEQFF. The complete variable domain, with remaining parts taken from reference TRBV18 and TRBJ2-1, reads NAGVMQNPRHLVRRRGQEARLRCSPMKGHSHVYWYRQLPEEGLKFMVYLQKENIIDESGMPKERFSAEFPKEGPSILRIQQVVRGDSAAYFCASSPRGTPYNEQFFGPGTRLTVL.

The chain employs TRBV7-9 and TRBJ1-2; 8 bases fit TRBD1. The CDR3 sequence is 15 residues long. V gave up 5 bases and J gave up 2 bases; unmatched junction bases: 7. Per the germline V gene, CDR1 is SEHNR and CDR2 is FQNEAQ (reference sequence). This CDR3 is CASSLTGGKNYGYTF. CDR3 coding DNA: TGTGCCAGCAGCCTAACAGGGGGGAAGAACTATGGCTACACCTTC.

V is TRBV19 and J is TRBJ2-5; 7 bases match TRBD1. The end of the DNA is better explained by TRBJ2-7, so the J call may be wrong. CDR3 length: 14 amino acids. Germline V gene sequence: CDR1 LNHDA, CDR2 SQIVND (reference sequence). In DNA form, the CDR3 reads TGTGCCAGTAGTCTCGATGGACAGGACGACGAGCAGTACTTC. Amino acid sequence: CASSLDGQDDEQYF.

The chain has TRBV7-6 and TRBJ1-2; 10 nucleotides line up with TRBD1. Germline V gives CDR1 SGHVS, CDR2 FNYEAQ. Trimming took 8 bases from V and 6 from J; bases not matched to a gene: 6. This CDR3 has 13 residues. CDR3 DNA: TGTGCCAGCCGTCAGACAGGGGGCAATGGCTACACCTTC. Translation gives CASRQTGGNGYTF. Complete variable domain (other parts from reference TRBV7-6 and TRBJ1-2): GAGVSQSPRYKVTKRGQDVALRCDPISGHVSLYWYRQALGQGPEFLTYFNYEAQQDKSGLPNDRFSAERPEGSISTLTIQRTEQRDSAMYRCASRQTGGNGYTFGSGTRLTVV.

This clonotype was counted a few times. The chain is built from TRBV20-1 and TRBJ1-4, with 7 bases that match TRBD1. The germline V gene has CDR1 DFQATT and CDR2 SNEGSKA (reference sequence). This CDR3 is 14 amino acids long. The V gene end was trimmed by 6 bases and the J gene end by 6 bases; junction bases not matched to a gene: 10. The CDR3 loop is CSANRAQGDEKLFF. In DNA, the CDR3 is TGCAGTGCGAACCGGGCCCAGGGGGATGAAAAACTGTTTTTT.

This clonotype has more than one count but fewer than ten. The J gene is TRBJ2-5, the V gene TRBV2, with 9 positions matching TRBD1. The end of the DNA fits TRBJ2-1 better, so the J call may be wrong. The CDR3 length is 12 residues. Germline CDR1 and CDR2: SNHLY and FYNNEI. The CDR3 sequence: CASRSDRGEQFF. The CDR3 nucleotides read TGTGCCAGCAGATCGGACAGGGGTGAGCAGTTCTTC.

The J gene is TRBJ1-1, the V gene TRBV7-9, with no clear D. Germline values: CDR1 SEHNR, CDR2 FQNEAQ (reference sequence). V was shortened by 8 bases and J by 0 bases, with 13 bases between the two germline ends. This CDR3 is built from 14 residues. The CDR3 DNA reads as TGTGCCAGCCTCGACCAGGCTCTGAACACTGAAGCTTTCTTT. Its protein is CASLDQALNTEAFF.

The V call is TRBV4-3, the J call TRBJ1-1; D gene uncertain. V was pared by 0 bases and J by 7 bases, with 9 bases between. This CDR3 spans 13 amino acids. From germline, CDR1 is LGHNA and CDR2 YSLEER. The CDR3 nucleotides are TGCGCCAGCAGCCAAGATTGGGGTGGTGAAGCTTTCTTT. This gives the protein CASSQDWGGEAFF.

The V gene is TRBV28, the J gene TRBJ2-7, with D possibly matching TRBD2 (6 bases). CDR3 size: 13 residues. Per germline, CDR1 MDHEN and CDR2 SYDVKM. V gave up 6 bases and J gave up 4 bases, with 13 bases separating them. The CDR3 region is CASSQLGRYEQYF. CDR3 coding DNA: TGTGCCAGCAGCCAACTTGGGAGGTACGAGCAGTACTTC. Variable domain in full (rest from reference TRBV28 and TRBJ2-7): DVKVTQSSRYLVKRTGEKVFLECVQDMDHENMFWYRQDPGLGLRLIYFSYDVKMKEKGDIPEGYSVSREKKERFSLILESASTNQTSMYLCASSQLGRYEQYFGPGTRLTVT.

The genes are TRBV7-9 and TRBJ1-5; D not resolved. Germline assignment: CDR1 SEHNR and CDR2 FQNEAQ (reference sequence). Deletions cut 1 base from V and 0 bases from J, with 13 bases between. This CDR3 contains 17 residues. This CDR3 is CASSLGTGSGSNQPQHF. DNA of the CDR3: TGTGCCAGCAGCTTAGGGACCGGATCGGGTAGCAATCAGCCCCAGCATTTT.

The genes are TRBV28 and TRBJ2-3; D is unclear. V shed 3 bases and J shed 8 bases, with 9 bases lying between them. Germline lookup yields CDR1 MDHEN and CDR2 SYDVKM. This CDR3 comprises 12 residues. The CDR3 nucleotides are TGTGCCAGCAGTTTGTCCATAGGTACGCAGTATTTT. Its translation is CASSLSIGTQYF.

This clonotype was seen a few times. The CDR3 loop is CACSNGPNYGYTF. The CDR3, as DNA: TGTGCCTGCTCCAATGGGCCTAACTATGGCTACACCTTC. V is TRBV7-2 and J is TRBJ1-2, with unresolved D. The CDR3 consists of 13 residues. The V gene lost 11 bases and the J gene lost 0 bases, with 13 bases spanning the gap. Germline V gene sequence: CDR1 SGHTA, CDR2 FQGNSA.

In nucleotides, the CDR3 is TGCAGCGTTGCCTGGAGCACAGATACGCAGTATTTT. Its translation is CSVAWSTDTQYF. This chain uses TRBV29-1 with TRBJ2-3, with D unresolved. CDR1 and CDR2 (germline): SQVTM, ANQGSEA. V was clipped by 4 bases and J by 0 bases, with 5 bases between them. This CDR3 is 12 amino acids long.